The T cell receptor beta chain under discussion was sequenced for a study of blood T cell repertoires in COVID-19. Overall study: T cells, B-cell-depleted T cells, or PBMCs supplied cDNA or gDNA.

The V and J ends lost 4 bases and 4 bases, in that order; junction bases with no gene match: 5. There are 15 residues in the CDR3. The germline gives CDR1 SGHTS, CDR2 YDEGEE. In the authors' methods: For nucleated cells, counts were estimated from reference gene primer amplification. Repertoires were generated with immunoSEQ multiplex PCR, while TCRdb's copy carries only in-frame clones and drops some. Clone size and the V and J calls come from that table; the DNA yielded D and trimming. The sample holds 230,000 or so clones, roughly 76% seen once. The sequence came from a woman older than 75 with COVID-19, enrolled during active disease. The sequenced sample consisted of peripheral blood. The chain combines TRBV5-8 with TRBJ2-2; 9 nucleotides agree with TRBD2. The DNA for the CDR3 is TGTGCCAGCAGCCCCGGCGGGAGGGCCACCGGGGAGCTGTTTTTT. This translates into CASSPGGRATGELFF.